These 10 T cell receptor beta chains originate from one sample sequenced in a study of shared clonotypes between healthy human individuals (dated by TCRdb to between 2020 and 2021). Library preparation was by the immunoSEQ multiplex PCR assay. In its TCRdb copy, this immuneACCESS table keeps in-frame sequences only and misses some clones. Where compared with another copy, unresolved V genes explain less than half of these, and the others have no known cause. Counted in this sample were about 1.5 million clones; 95% to 99% of them appeared once. The leading ten clones occupy about 0.45% of the sample. The specimen was naive CD4+ T cells sorted from blood. What the cell subset or site label conveys for this sample: CD45RA+ positively selected. These receptors all stem from a man aged 25-40 years in good health.

The V call is TRBV9, the J call TRBJ1-3; D uncertain. The CDR3 is 15 residues long. The germline gives CDR1 SGDLS, CDR2 YYNGEE. With 0 bases removed from V and 1 base from J, the gap between germline ends came to 8 bases. CDR3 protein: CASSVVGVSGNTIYF. The CDR3 region has the DNA TGTGCCAGCAGCGTAGTGGGAGTATCTGGAAACACCATATATTTT. Full variable domain (rest looked up from reference TRBV9 and TRBJ1-3): DSGVTQTPKHLITATGQRVTLRCSPRSGDLSVYWYQQSLDQGLQFLIQYYNGEERAKGNILERFSAQQFPDLHSELNLSSLELGDSALYFCASSVVGVSGNTIYFGEGSWLTVV.

The chain recombines TRBV19 with TRBJ2-7; no definite D call. V was shortened by 4 bases and J by 3 bases, with 13 bases between the two germline ends. The CDR3 length is 14 residues. From germline, CDR1 is LNHDA and CDR2 SQIVND (reference sequence). The CDR3 is CASSNIVGGYEQYF. CDR3 bases: TGTGCCAGTAGTAACATAGTTGGCGGCTACGAGCAGTACTTC.

This clone was detected only once. This rearrangement joins TRBV9 to TRBJ2-7, with D tentatively TRBD1 (5 bases). The length of the CDR3 is 14 residues. Germline CDR1 and CDR2: SGDLS and YYNGEE. Trimming shortened V by 7 bases and J by 2 bases, and 16 bases separated the two germline ends. CDR3 nucleotide sequence: TGTGCCAGCCTTAACAGGTACCCGACCTACGAGCAGTACTTC. Translating gives CASLNRYPTYEQYF.

This chain connects TRBV5-4 to TRBJ2-7, with D hard to call. Germline V gene data show CDR1 as SGHNT and CDR2 as YYREEE (reference sequence). The length of the CDR3 is 15 residues. The ends were cut back, 0 bases at V and 2 bases at J, with 12 bases in the middle. The chain's CDR3 is CASSLDPNPTYEQYF. For the CDR3, the DNA is TGTGCCAGCAGCTTGGACCCAAACCCAACCTACGAGCAGTACTTC.

The chain recombines TRBV9 with TRBJ2-7, with 10 bases matching TRBD2. J gave up 2 bases and V 4 bases, and 9 bases lay outside the gene matches. The CDR3 sequence is 16 residues long. Per the germline V gene, CDR1 is SGDLS and CDR2 is YYNGEE. The CDR3 here is CASSPSVAGGPYEQYF. Written as DNA, the CDR3 is TGTGCCAGCAGCCCTTCGGTAGCGGGAGGACCCTACGAGCAGTACTTC.

This sequence joins TRBV6-1 and TRBJ2-7; D gene unclear. In germline, CDR1 is MNHNS, CDR2 SASEGT. The CDR3 length is 18 residues. Trimming stripped 4 bases from V and 0 bases from J, with 22 bases between. CDR3 sequence reads: CASSGLGIGVFTSYEQYF. The DNA for the CDR3 is TGTGCCAGCAGTGGGCTGGGGATTGGGGTCTTTACCTCCTACGAGCAGTACTTC.

This chain joins TRBV7-9 and TRBJ1-1; D is undetermined. With 7 bases removed from V and 2 bases from J, the gap between germline ends came to 17 bases. The CDR3 extends over 15 amino acids. From germline, CDR1 is SEHNR and CDR2 FQNEAQ (reference sequence). Here the CDR3 reads CASNPEQRSNTEAFF. The CDR3 DNA is TGTGCCAGCAATCCAGAACAGCGCAGCAACACTGAAGCTTTCTTT.

The chain recombines TRBV9 with TRBJ2-1; TRBD1 might be the D (6 bases). This CDR3 has 14 amino acids. Germline V lookup: CDR1 SGDLS, CDR2 YYNGEE. The V end was cut by 0 bases, the J end by 10 bases, with 14 bases between. In DNA, the CDR3 is TGTGCCAGCAGCGTAGCTGGGACACTCCCCGAGCAGTTCTTC. Protein: CASSVAGTLPEQFF.

The chain joins TRBV6-1 to TRBJ2-5; no firm D call. Germline V gene sequence: CDR1 MNHNS, CDR2 SASEGT. The V end lost 2 bases, the J end lost 2 bases, and 3 bases lay between the germline ends. The CDR3 consists of 12 residues. The CDR3 protein is CASSETQETQYF. In DNA, the CDR3 is TGTGCCAGCAGTGAAACACAAGAGACCCAGTACTTC.

This clone was seen just once. The rearrangement joins TRBV30 to TRBJ2-7; 8 bases align to TRBD1. Per the germline V gene, CDR1 is GTSNPN and CDR2 is SVGIG (reference sequence). This CDR3 has 13 amino acids. V dropped 7 bases and J dropped 2; count of bases not matched to a gene: 7. In nucleotides, the CDR3 is TGTGCCTTGACGGACAGGGAGCCCTACGAGCAGTACTTC. Translating gives CALTDREPYEQYF. Full variable domain (rest looked up from reference TRBV30 and TRBJ2-7): SQTIHQWPATLVQPVGSPLSLECTVEGTSNPNLYWYRQAAGRGLQLLFYSVGIGQISSEVPQNLSASRPQDRQFILSSKKLLLSDSGFYLCALTDREPYEQYFGPGTRLTVT.